The 19 T cell receptor beta chains below come from one sample, sequenced in a study of a mutant IDH1 vaccine in newly diagnosed glioma. Clones were read by immunoSEQ multiplex PCR, and TCRdb kept only the in-frame ones, dropping some. The table records tens of thousands of clones, approximately 85% of them present only once. The time point here: baseline, week 1 (first vaccination visit). Treatment denoted: pre-vaccination baseline after standard-of-care therapy. Sequencing used PBMCs, obtained from a glioma patient treated with radiotherapy, temozolomide or both. These receptors were taken from a man in his forties or fifties with glioma.

This clone was observed a few times. The V gene is TRBV25-1, the J gene TRBJ1-1, with D maybe TRBD1 (6 bases). The CDR3 is 14 residues long. Germline V lookup: CDR1 MGHDK, CDR2 SYGVNS. V lost 4 bases, J lost 7 bases, and 16 bases lay in between. CDR3 coding DNA: TGTGCCAGCAGTGCCCGGCAGGGGAATGATGAAGCTTTCTTT. It specifies CASSARQGNDEAFF.

The rearrangement uses TRBV7-6 and TRBJ2-2; D not resolved. V lost 7 bases and J lost 1, with 13 bases in between. Germline CDR1 reads SGHVS; CDR2 reads FNYEAQ. The CDR3 totals 15 residues. This CDR3 reads CASTPRAVNTGELFF. The CDR3, as DNA: TGTGCCAGCACTCCTAGGGCAGTGAACACCGGGGAGCTGTTTTTT.

The genes are TRBV6-4 and TRBJ1-1; D remains ambiguous. CDR1 is MRHNA and CDR2 is SNTAGT in the germline V gene. V was trimmed by 6 bases and J by 4 bases, leaving 15 bases between them. The CDR3 has 14 amino acids. CDR3 DNA sequence: TGTGCCAGCAGGGTAGAAGGGAGAAGCACTGAAGCTTTCTTT. It yields the protein CASRVEGRSTEAFF.

This clone was found once. The rearrangement joins TRBV29-1 to TRBJ2-1; D may be TRBD1 or TRBD2 (6 bases each). The germline gives CDR1 SQVTM, CDR2 ANQGSEA. Trimming cost V 6 bases and J 9 bases, with 15 bases left between them. The CDR3 totals 12 residues. CDR3 amino acids: CSVARRGAEQFF. The CDR3 coding sequence is TGCAGCGTAGCCCGAAGGGGGGCTGAGCAGTTCTTC.

This clone was seen a handful of times. This rearrangement joins TRBV19 to TRBJ1-4; D gene uncertain. The CDR3 has 18 amino acids. Trimming left V 4 bases short and J 0 bases short, with 18 bases between. CDR1 and CDR2 from the germline V gene are LNHDA and SQIVND (reference sequence). The CDR3 nucleotides are TGTGCCAGTAGTACAGGAGGCAGAAACCGTGCAACTAATGAAAAACTGTTTTTT. The encoded protein is CASSTGGRNRATNEKLFF.

This rearrangement joins TRBV19 to TRBJ1-1; a possible D gene is TRBD1 (5 bases). The germline CDR1 and CDR2 sequences are LNHDA and SQIVND (reference sequence). The CDR3 loop spans 13 amino acids. V lost 6 bases and J lost 3, with 11 bases in between. DNA of the CDR3: TGTGCCAGTAGCGAGGTGGGGCACACTGAAGCTTTCTTT. As protein: CASSEVGHTEAFF.

V and J are TRBV7-2 and TRBJ1-3; D remains ambiguous. Germline V gives CDR1 SGHTA, CDR2 FQGNSA. V was cut by 4 bases and J by 0 bases, with 10 bases left in between. The CDR3 is made up of 15 amino acids. The CDR3 DNA reads TGTGCCAGCAGCTCCTCGCAGAGCTCTGGAAACACCATATATTTT. Encoded protein: CASSSSQSSGNTIYF.

J is TRBJ1-4 and V is TRBV30, with 9 bases aligning to TRBD1. V shed 3 bases and J 4 bases; nucleotides not matched to a gene: 3. Germline V gives CDR1 GTSNPN, CDR2 SVGIG (reference sequence). The CDR3 totals 14 residues. The CDR3 DNA reads as TGTGCCTGGAGACAGGGGGCTATTAATGAAAAACTGTTTTTT. It yields the protein CAWRQGAINEKLFF.

DNA of the CDR3: TGTGCCAGCAGCTTAGCCGGACTCTTCTCCTACGAGCAGTACTTC. Amino acid sequence: CASSLAGLFSYEQYF. This sequence joins TRBV7-2 and TRBJ2-7, with a tentative D call TRBD2 (5 bases). The V end lost 0 bases, the J end lost 0 bases, and 9 bases lay between the germline ends. This CDR3 region has 15 residues. Looked up from germline, CDR1 is SGHTA and CDR2 is FQGNSA.

In its sample, this clone was seen a few times. This chain uses TRBV25-1 with TRBJ1-3; D possibly corresponds to TRBD1 (5 bases). This CDR3 comprises 14 residues. Trimming took off 1 base at V and 4 bases at J, with 8 bases between the two ends. Looked up from germline, CDR1 is MGHDK and CDR2 is SYGVNS. CDR3 sequence: CASSEWGKGNTIYF. CDR3 nucleotides: TGTGCCAGCAGTGAATGGGGGAAGGGAAACACCATATATTTT.

The chain employs TRBV19 and TRBJ2-7, with 10 bases that match TRBD1. The CDR3 loop spans 14 amino acids. Germline V gene lookup returns CDR1 LNHDA and CDR2 SQIVND (reference sequence). V lost 4 bases and J lost 0; bases outside the gene matches: 0. CDR3 sequence reads: CASSRTGGSYEQYF. CDR3 DNA sequence: TGTGCCAGTAGTAGGACAGGGGGCTCCTACGAGCAGTACTTC.

The chain joins TRBV5-1 to TRBJ2-5; weak D call: TRBD2 (6 bases). V was pared by 0 bases and J by 2 bases, with 11 bases between. There are 15 residues in the CDR3. Germline CDR1 and CDR2: SGHRS and YFSETQ. The CDR3 DNA reads as TGCGCCAGCAGCTTGGTGGAGGGGAGGCAAGAGACCCAGTACTTC. Encoded protein: CASSLVEGRQETQYF.

J is TRBJ1-2 and V is TRBV5-8; D gene ambiguous. The V gene lost 1 base and the J gene lost 2 bases, with 6 bases spanning the gap. The CDR3 contains 13 residues. Germline loops: CDR1 SGHTS, CDR2 YDEGEE. Here the CDR3 reads CASSLNSNYGYTF. In nucleotides, the CDR3 is TGTGCCAGCAGCTTGAACAGCAACTATGGCTACACCTTC.

There are a few counts of this clone. The chain has TRBV30 and TRBJ2-7, with D possibly TRBD1 on 6 matching bases. The germline V gene has CDR1 GTSNPN and CDR2 SVGIG (reference sequence). The CDR3 is 13 amino acids. V lost 5 bases and J 3 bases, leaving 14 bases between the germline ends. The CDR3 nucleotides read TGTGCCTGGGCCCGGGGCAGGGGCTACGAGCAGTACTTC. Translated: CAWARGRGYEQYF.

V usage is TRBV4-1 and J usage is TRBJ1-2; 9 bases fit TRBD1. CDR1 MGHRA and CDR2 YSYEKL come from the germline V gene. The J segment lost 7 bases and the V segment lost 4 bases, leaving 10 bases of the junction unmatched. The CDR3 covers 15 residues. The CDR3, as DNA: TGCGCCAGCAGCCTGGATGGGGGACAGGGCCGTGGCTACACCTTC. It is translated as CASSLDGGQGRGYTF.

The rearrangement links TRBV5-4 to TRBJ2-7; D is unclear. Per germline, CDR1 SGHNT and CDR2 YYREEE (reference sequence). Trimming stripped 2 bases from V and 7 bases from J, with 28 bases between. This CDR3 contains 18 residues. The CDR3 loop reads CASSFSVGRGNAHDEQYF. CDR3 sequence (DNA): TGTGCCAGCAGCTTCAGCGTTGGTCGTGGAAACGCGCATGATGAGCAGTACTTC. The full variable domain, in which reference TRBV5-4 and TRBJ2-7 provide the parts outside the CDR3, is ETGVTQSPTHLIKTRGQQVTLRCSSQSGHNTVSWYQQALGQGPQFIFQYYREEENGRGNFPPRFSGLQFPNYSSELNVNALELDDSALYLCASSFSVGRGNAHDEQYFGPGTRLTVT.

The J gene is TRBJ2-5, the V gene TRBV6-1; 9 nucleotides match TRBD2. The J segment lost 5 bases and the V segment lost 4 bases, leaving 8 bases of the junction unmatched. This CDR3 spans 15 amino acids. Germline V gives CDR1 MNHNS, CDR2 SASEGT. In nucleotides, the CDR3 is TGTGCCAGCAGTGGTAGCGGGGGAACCTCGGAGACCCAGTACTTC. Amino acid sequence: CASSGSGGTSETQYF.

The J gene is TRBJ2-3, the V gene TRBV30; 7 nucleotides line up with TRBD1. CDR3 size: 13 residues. Germline CDR1 GTSNPN, CDR2 SVGIG (reference sequence). Losses at the gene ends were 4 bases for V and 4 bases for J; bases not matched to a gene: 5. The CDR3 nucleotides read TGTGCCTGGAAAACAGGGGTGGCAGATACGCAGTATTTT. Translating gives CAWKTGVADTQYF. Using reference TRBV30 and TRBJ2-3 for the parts outside the CDR3, the full variable domain is SQTIHQWPATLVQPVGSPLSLECTVEGTSNPNLYWYRQAAGRGLQLLFYSVGIGQISSEVPQNLSASRPQDRQFILSSKKLLLSDSGFYLCAWKTGVADTQYFGPGTRLTVL.

This clone was seen a handful of times. This chain connects TRBV5-1 to TRBJ2-1, with 9 bases lining up with TRBD2. The CDR3 loop spans 15 amino acids. With 0 bases clipped from V and 5 bases from J, the junction kept 3 bases outside the gene matches. CDR1 is SGHRS and CDR2 is YFSETQ in the germline V gene. DNA for the CDR3: TGCGCCAGCAGCTTGGGCCCTAGCGGGGACAATGAGCAGTTCTTC. Translated: CASSLGPSGDNEQFF.